This passage covers 30 T cell receptor beta chains from one sample sequenced in a study of OX40 agonist ivuxolimab in advanced cancers. Here immunoSEQ multiplex PCR was the method, and the copy in TCRdb shows in-frame clones only, minus some. The sample contains tens of thousands of clones, approximately 84% of which appear only once. The sequences come from CD4+ or CD8+ T cells sorted from blood, collected in a trial of the OX40 agonist ivuxolimab. These receptor sequences come from an adult with an advanced solid tumor such as melanoma, head and neck, liver or kidney cancer.

A few counts support this clone. The chain is built from TRBV19 and TRBJ2-5, with TRBD2 matching 9 bases. Germline V gene data show CDR1 as LNHDA and CDR2 as SQIVND (reference sequence). The junction had 6 bases not matched to a gene; V was cut back by 5 bases and J by 2 bases. This CDR3 comprises 15 residues. This chain's CDR3 is CASSRVLAGQETQYF. The CDR3 nucleotides are TGTGCCAGTAGTCGGGTACTAGCGGGTCAAGAGACCCAGTACTTC.

The V and J genes are TRBV18 and TRBJ2-6; a weak D match, TRBD1 (5 bases). Trimming removed 3 bases at V and 5 bases at J, with 5 bases between. Germline V lookup: CDR1 KGHSH, CDR2 LQKENI. The CDR3 extends over 13 amino acids. The CDR3, as DNA: TGTGCCAGCTCACCGGGGCGGGCCAACGTCCTGACTTTC. Protein product: CASSPGRANVLTF.

This chain uses TRBV15 with TRBJ2-1, with TRBD2 identical over 8 bases. Trimming removed 2 bases from V and 0 bases from J; junction bases left unmatched: 15. Germline CDR1 is LNHNV and CDR2 is YYDKDF (reference sequence). This CDR3 spans 20 amino acids. The CDR3: CATSRTIGASGSSSYNEQFF. In nucleotides, the CDR3 is TGTGCCACCAGCAGAACGATTGGGGCTAGCGGGTCAAGCTCCTACAATGAGCAGTTCTTC.

The V and J genes are TRBV7-8 and TRBJ2-7; D may be TRBD1 (5 bases). CDR3 length: 16 amino acids. The V end lost 4 bases, the J end lost 3 bases, and 19 bases lay between the germline ends. Germline CDR1 and CDR2: SGHVS and FQNEAQ. CDR3 bases: TGTGCCAGCAGCTATAGCCGCCAGGGCCCTCTCTACGAGCAGTACTTC. This codes for CASSYSRQGPLYEQYF.

This chain connects TRBV28 to TRBJ1-4; possibly TRBD1 for D (6 bases). The CDR3 runs 14 residues. Per germline, CDR1 MDHEN and CDR2 SYDVKM. Trimming removed 7 bases from V and 3 bases from J, with 12 bases in between. The CDR3 bases are TGTGCCAGCATTTCGGGGGGCTCTAATGAAAAACTGTTTTTT. Translation gives CASISGGSNEKLFF.

J is TRBJ1-1 and V is TRBV9; D uncertain. Trimming removed 4 bases at V and 0 bases at J, with 22 bases between. Germline V gives CDR1 SGDLS, CDR2 YYNGEE. This CDR3 region has 18 residues. CDR3 bases: TGTGCCAGCAGCTTCGGGCCAGCTTCTGCCCTGATGAACACTGAAGCTTTCTTT. Protein product: CASSFGPASALMNTEAFF.

This clone has a handful of counts. The J gene is TRBJ2-2, the V gene TRBV18; possible D gene TRBD1, 5 bases. Germline V gives CDR1 KGHSH, CDR2 LQKENI. This CDR3 comprises 14 residues. The germline V and J ends were trimmed by 2 bases and 6 bases, with 10 bases remaining between them. The CDR3 DNA follows: TGTGCCAGCTCACCAGGGGCCCAAGCCGGGGAGCTGTTTTTT. Translating it yields CASSPGAQAGELFF. The whole variable domain, filled in from reference TRBV18 and TRBJ2-2, reads NAGVMQNPRHLVRRRGQEARLRCSPMKGHSHVYWYRQLPEEGLKFMVYLQKENIIDESGMPKERFSAEFPKEGPSILRIQQVVRGDSAAYFCASSPGAQAGELFFGEGSRLTVL.

J is TRBJ2-5 and V is TRBV11-2; D is perhaps TRBD1 (8 bases). This CDR3 region has 15 residues. The V gene's germline CDR1 is SGHAT and CDR2 FQNNGV. The ends were cut back, 4 bases at V and 4 bases at J, with 16 bases in the middle. CDR3 region: CASSSRNRGGETQYF. The CDR3 nucleotides are TGTGCCAGCAGCTCCCGGAACAGGGGGGGAGAGACCCAGTACTTC. Full variable domain (remainder filled in from reference TRBV11-2 and TRBJ2-5): EAGVAQSPRYKIIEKRQSVAFWCNPISGHATLYWYQQILGQGPKLLIQFQNNGVVDDSQLPKDRFSAERLKGVDSTLKIQPAKLEDSAVYLCASSSRNRGGETQYFGPGTRLLVL.

The chain recombines TRBV30 with TRBJ2-4; 11 bases are a match to TRBD2. V shed 1 base and J 4 bases; nucleotides not matched to a gene: 0. CDR1 and CDR2 (germline): GTSNPN, SVGIG (reference sequence). The CDR3 length is 14 residues. The DNA for the CDR3 is TGTGCCTGGAGTGGGACTAGCGGGAAAAACATTCAGTACTTC. Protein sequence: CAWSGTSGKNIQYF.

The chain employs TRBV15 and TRBJ1-1; no clear D gene. V was pared by 0 bases and J by 7 bases, with 6 bases between. Germline CDR1 and CDR2: LNHNV and YYDKDF (reference sequence). The length of the CDR3 is 12 residues. CDR3 nucleotide sequence: TGTGCCACCAGCAGAGATCGTCGTGAAGCTTTCTTT. Amino acids: CATSRDRREAFF. The whole variable domain, filled in from reference TRBV15 and TRBJ1-1, reads DAMVIQNPRYQVTQFGKPVTLSCSQTLNHNVMYWYQQKSSQAPKLLFHYYDKDFNNEADTPDNFQSRRPNTSFCFLDIRSPGLGDTAMYLCATSRDRREAFFGQGTRLTVV.

V gene TRBV7-9 combines with J gene TRBJ2-1, with D maybe TRBD1 (6 bases). The CDR3 length is 14 residues. CDR1 is SEHNR and CDR2 is FQNEAQ in the germline V gene (reference sequence). V was cut by 3 bases and J by 2 bases, with 8 bases left in between. CDR3 DNA sequence: TGTGCCAGCAGCTTGAGGGACACCTACAATGAGCAGTTCTTC. Its translation: CASSLRDTYNEQFF.

V gene TRBV6-4 combines with J gene TRBJ2-5; 7 positions match TRBD1. The germline V gene has CDR1 MRHNA and CDR2 SNTAGT. This CDR3 is 14 amino acids long. V was pared by 4 bases and J by 3 bases, with 5 bases of the junction left unmatched. As DNA, the CDR3 is TGTGCCAGCAGTGTGACAGGGAAGGAAGAGACCCAGTACTTC. Its translation is CASSVTGKEETQYF.

The CDR3 DNA reads TGTGCCAGCAGTCCAACAGGGTACGGCGAGCAGTACTTC. This translates into CASSPTGYGEQYF. The rearrangement uses TRBV28 and TRBJ2-7; a weak D match, TRBD1 (6 bases). In germline, CDR1 is MDHEN, CDR2 SYDVKM. CDR3 size: 13 residues. The ends were cut back, 5 bases at V and 6 bases at J, with 14 bases in the middle.

This clone came up once. V is TRBV30 and J is TRBJ1-4; the D gene is possibly TRBD1 (5 bases). This CDR3 spans 15 amino acids. The germline V and J ends were trimmed by 1 base and 1 base, with 10 bases remaining between them. Germline-derived CDR1 and CDR2 are GTSNPN and SVGIG (reference sequence). The CDR3 nucleotides read TGTGCCTGGAGTGAGGGGCAAGTAACTAATGAAAAACTGTTTTTT. Protein product: CAWSEGQVTNEKLFF.

This chain uses TRBV7-6 with TRBJ1-5; unclear D gene. V dropped 1 base and J dropped 9 bases, with 10 bases sitting between them. The CDR3 contains 13 residues. Germline CDR1 reads SGHVS; CDR2 reads FNYEAQ. Written as DNA, the CDR3 is TGTGCCAGCAGCTTAGGGCTGTGGTGGCCCCAGCATTTT. It codes for CASSLGLWWPQHF.

The rearrangement uses TRBV6-1 and TRBJ2-2, with D possibly called TRBD1 or TRBD2 (6 bases each). This CDR3 is 15 amino acids long. CDR1 and CDR2 (germline): MNHNS, SASEGT. Trimming removed 5 bases from V and 7 bases from J, with 17 bases in between. The CDR3 region has the DNA TGTGCCAGCAGTCCAAGGGGGGTACGGGGCGGGGAGCTGTTTTTT. Its translation: CASSPRGVRGGELFF.

The V gene is TRBV15, the J gene TRBJ1-2, with 8 nucleotides matching TRBD1. Germline V gene lookup returns CDR1 LNHNV and CDR2 YYDKDF (reference sequence). V shed 3 bases, J shed 5 bases, and the junction held 8 bases outside the gene matches. This CDR3 contains 15 residues. The CDR3 protein is CATSSAGGGWYGYTF. In nucleotides, the CDR3 is TGTGCCACCAGCAGCGCAGGGGGCGGGTGGTATGGCTACACCTTC.

V and J are TRBV15 and TRBJ1-5, with TRBD1 identical over 7 bases. The CDR3 is made up of 15 amino acids. Germline V CDR1 and CDR2: LNHNV, YYDKDF (reference sequence). V trimming: 0 bases; J trimming: 7 bases; junction bases outside the gene matches: 6. The DNA for the CDR3 is TGTGCCACCAGCAGAGATCAGGGGGTCTGGCAGCCCCAGCATTTT. The encoded protein is CATSRDQGVWQPQHF.

This chain joins TRBV27 and TRBJ2-2; the D is unclear. The germline CDR1 and CDR2 sequences are MNHEY and SMNVEV (reference sequence). This CDR3 spans 15 amino acids. Trimming stripped 6 bases from V and 0 bases from J, with 11 bases between. In DNA form, the CDR3 reads TGTGCCAGCAGCCGGGCAATTTCGAACACCGGGGAGCTGTTTTTT. Its protein is CASSRAISNTGELFF.

The chain employs TRBV4-1 and TRBJ2-3; 9 nucleotides match TRBD2. V lost 3 bases and J lost 4; bases outside the gene matches: 8. This CDR3 comprises 16 residues. Germline CDR1 is MGHRA and CDR2 is YSYEKL. Here the CDR3 DNA reads TGCGCCAGCAGCCAGCTGGGCGGGAGGGCCCCAGATACGCAGTATTTT. This translates into CASSQLGGRAPDTQYF.

This chain links TRBV28 with TRBJ1-4, with 8 bases fitting TRBD1. The V gene end was trimmed by 2 bases and the J gene end by 8 bases; junction bases not matched to a gene: 1. There are 13 residues in the CDR3. CDR1 MDHEN and CDR2 SYDVKM come from the germline V gene. CDR3 sequence: CASSLDRGEKLFF. The CDR3 nucleotides are TGTGCCAGCAGTTTAGACAGGGGAGAAAAACTGTTTTTT.

Regarding this clone: In the same sample, other DNA sequences code for this CDR3. The chain couples TRBV6-6 to TRBJ1-3, with D possibly TRBD1 on 5 matching bases. CDR3 length equals 15 residues. CDR1 is MNHNY and CDR2 is SVGAGI in the germline V gene (reference sequence). With 5 bases removed from V and 1 base from J, the gap between germline ends came to 12 bases. Written as DNA, the CDR3 is TGTGCCAGCAGTCTGGGATCAGGGTCTGGAAACACCATATATTTT. Amino acid sequence: CASSLGSGSGNTIYF.

The chain is built from TRBV7-9 and TRBJ2-1; 7 bases are shared with TRBD2. With V trimmed by 3 bases and J by 0 bases, 5 bases remained unmatched. The germline gives CDR1 SEHNR, CDR2 FQNEAQ (reference sequence). The CDR3 has 16 amino acids. The CDR3 loop reads CASSFRASGSYNEQFF. The CDR3 bases are TGTGCCAGCAGCTTCCGAGCTAGCGGCTCCTACAATGAGCAGTTCTTC.

The V gene is TRBV20-1, the J gene TRBJ1-2; D gene ambiguous. Trimming took 6 bases from V and 8 from J, leaving 13 bases between them. Germline values: CDR1 DFQATT, CDR2 SNEGSKA (reference sequence). This CDR3 has 11 residues. CDR3 nucleotides: TGCAGTGCGGGTCGTGGGCAAGGCTACACCTTC. Protein: CSAGRGQGYTF.

The chain links TRBV6-1 to TRBJ1-6; D is unclear. Germline loops: CDR1 MNHNS, CDR2 SASEGT. The CDR3 consists of 13 residues. V was shortened by 1 base and J by 7 bases, with 5 bases between the two germline ends. CDR3 region: CASSEEWNSPLHF. The CDR3 DNA sequence: TGTGCCAGCAGTGAAGAATGGAATTCACCCCTCCACTTT.

V is TRBV10-3 and J is TRBJ1-5; a weak D match, TRBD1 (6 bases). The CDR3 is 13 residues long. V was shortened by 6 bases and J by 4 bases, with 10 bases between the two germline ends. Germline V gene lookup returns CDR1 ENHRY and CDR2 SYGVKD. The CDR3 spells CAISLTGNQPQHF. CDR3 nucleotides: TGTGCCATCAGCCTAACAGGGAATCAGCCCCAGCATTTT.

The chain links TRBV29-1 to TRBJ1-2; 12 nucleotides match TRBD1. J was trimmed by 7 bases and V by 7 bases; bases with no gene match: 7. CDR1 SQVTM and CDR2 ANQGSEA come from the germline V gene. The CDR3 covers 13 residues. CDR3 amino acids: CSGVGQGATGYTF. CDR3 nucleotide sequence: TGCAGCGGGGTGGGACAGGGGGCTACTGGCTACACCTTC.

The chain employs TRBV5-1 and TRBJ2-5, with D unresolved. The CDR3 consists of 15 residues. V lost 4 bases and J 2 bases, leaving 15 bases between the germline ends. Germline CDR1 SGHRS, CDR2 YFSETQ. The CDR3 loop reads CASSPGRQKQETQYF. The CDR3 nucleotides read TGCGCCAGCAGCCCGGGCAGGCAGAAACAAGAGACCCAGTACTTC.

The chain uses TRBV6-6 and TRBJ1-4; D gene uncertain. The germline V gene has CDR1 MNHNY and CDR2 SVGAGI (reference sequence). V lost 5 bases, J lost 8 bases, and 9 bases lay in between. The CDR3 has 12 amino acids. The CDR3 sequence is CASSRASEKLFF. The CDR3 nucleotides read TGTGCCAGCAGTCGGGCCAGCGAAAAACTGTTTTTT.

V usage is TRBV7-9 and J usage is TRBJ2-3; D unclear. The CDR3 spans 14 residues. The V end was cut by 4 bases, the J end by 2 bases, with 10 bases between. From germline, CDR1 is SEHNR and CDR2 FQNEAQ (reference sequence). The CDR3, as DNA: TGTGCCAGCAGCTCGCGAAGGTTCACAGATACGCAGTATTTT. Its translation: CASSSRRFTDTQYF. Variable domain in full (rest from reference TRBV7-9 and TRBJ2-3): DTGVSQNPRHKITKRGQNVTFRCDPISEHNRLYWYRQTLGQGPEFLTYFQNEAQLEKSRLLSDRFSAERPKGSFSTLEIQRTEQGDSAMYLCASSSRRFTDTQYFGPGTRLTVL.